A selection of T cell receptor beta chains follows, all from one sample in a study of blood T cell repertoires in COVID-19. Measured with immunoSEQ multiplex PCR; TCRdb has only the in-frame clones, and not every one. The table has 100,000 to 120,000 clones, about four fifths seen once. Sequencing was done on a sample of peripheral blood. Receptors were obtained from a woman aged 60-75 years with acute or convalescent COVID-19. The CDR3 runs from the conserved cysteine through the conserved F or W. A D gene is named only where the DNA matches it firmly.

CDR3: CASSFTGVETQYF; DNA: TGTGCCAGCAGTTTTACAGGGGTAGAGACCCAGTACTTC; J: TRBJ2-5; length: 13; D: TRBD1; V: TRBV27
CDR3: CASGLATTGGPYEQYF; DNA: TGTGCTAGTGGTTTGGCTACGACAGGGGGGCCGTACGAGCAGTACTTC; J: TRBJ2-7; length: 16; D: TRBD1; V: TRBV12-5
CDR3: CASSNPFPGLDTDTQYF; DNA: TGTGCCAGCAGTAACCCATTTCCGGGACTGGACACAGATACGCAGTATTTT; J: TRBJ2-3; length: 17; D: NA; V: TRBV6-2/TRBV6-3
CDR3: CASSFNSEAGASTDTQYF; DNA: TGTGCCAGCAGTTTCAACTCCGAAGCGGGGGCCAGCACAGATACGCAGTATTTT; J: TRBJ2-3; length: 18; D: TRBD2; V: TRBV6-2/TRBV6-3
CDR3: CASSAYTNRRLNTGELFF; DNA: TGTGCCAGCAGCGCTTACACGAACAGGCGACTGAACACCGGGGAGCTGTTTTTT; J: TRBJ2-2; length: 18; D: NA; V: TRBV9
CDR3: CATSDAGGRFGELFF; DNA: TGTGCCACCAGTGATGCCGGCGGGCGGTTCGGGGAGCTGTTTTTT; J: TRBJ2-2; length: 15; D: NA; V: TRBV24-1
CDR3: CASTMDSSYYGYTF; DNA: TGTGCCAGCACCATGGACAGCTCCTACTATGGCTACACCTTC; J: TRBJ1-2; length: 14; D: NA; V: TRBV9
CDR3: CASSKPMEGRGWQPQHF; DNA: TGTGCCAGCAGCAAGCCAATGGAGGGTCGTGGGTGGCAGCCCCAGCATTTT; J: TRBJ1-5; length: 17; D: NA; V: TRBV21-1
CDR3: CASSPEQGPSLNTEAFF; DNA: TGCGCCAGCAGCCCAGAACAGGGCCCCTCTTTGAACACTGAAGCTTTCTTT; J: TRBJ1-1; length: 17; D: NA; V: TRBV4-3
CDR3: CASSRDRQTEAFF; DNA: TGTGCCAGCAGCCGGGACAGACAAACTGAAGCTTTCTTT; J: TRBJ1-1; length: 13; D: TRBD1; V: TRBV12-3/TRBV12-4